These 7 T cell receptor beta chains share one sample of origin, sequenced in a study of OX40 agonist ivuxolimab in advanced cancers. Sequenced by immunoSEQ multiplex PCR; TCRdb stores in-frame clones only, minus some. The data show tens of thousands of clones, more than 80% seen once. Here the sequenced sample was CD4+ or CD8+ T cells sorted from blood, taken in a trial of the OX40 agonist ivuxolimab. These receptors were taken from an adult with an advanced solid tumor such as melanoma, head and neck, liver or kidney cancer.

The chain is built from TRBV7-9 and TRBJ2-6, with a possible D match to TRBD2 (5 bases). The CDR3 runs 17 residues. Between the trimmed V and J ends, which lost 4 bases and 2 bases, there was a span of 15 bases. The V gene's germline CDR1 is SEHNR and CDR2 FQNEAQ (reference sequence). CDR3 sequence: CASSSRAPGPGANVLTF. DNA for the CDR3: TGTGCCAGCAGCTCGCGGGCCCCTGGGCCTGGGGCCAACGTCCTGACTTTC.

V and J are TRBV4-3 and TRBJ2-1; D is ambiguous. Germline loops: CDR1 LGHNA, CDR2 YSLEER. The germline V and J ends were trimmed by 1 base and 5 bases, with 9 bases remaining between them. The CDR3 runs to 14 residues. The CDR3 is CASSQVWGNNEQFF. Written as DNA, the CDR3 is TGCGCCAGCAGCCAAGTTTGGGGTAACAATGAGCAGTTCTTC.

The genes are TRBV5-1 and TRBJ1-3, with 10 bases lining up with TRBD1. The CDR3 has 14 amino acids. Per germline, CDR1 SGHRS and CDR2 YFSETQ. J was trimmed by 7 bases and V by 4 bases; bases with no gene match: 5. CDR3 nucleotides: TGCGCCAGCAGCCCCGGGACAGGGGACAACACCATATATTTT. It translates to CASSPGTGDNTIYF. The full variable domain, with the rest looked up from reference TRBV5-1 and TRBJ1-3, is KAGVTQTPRYLIKTRGQQVTLSCSPISGHRSVSWYQQTPGQGLQFLFEYFSETQRNKGNFPGRFSGRQFSNSRSEMNVSTLELGDSALYLCASSPGTGDNTIYFGEGSWLTVV.

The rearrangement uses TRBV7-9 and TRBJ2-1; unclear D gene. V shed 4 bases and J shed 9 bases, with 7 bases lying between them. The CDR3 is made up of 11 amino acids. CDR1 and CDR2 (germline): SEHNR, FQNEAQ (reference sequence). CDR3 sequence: CASSWLAEQFF. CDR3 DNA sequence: TGTGCCAGCAGCTGGTTGGCTGAGCAGTTCTTC.

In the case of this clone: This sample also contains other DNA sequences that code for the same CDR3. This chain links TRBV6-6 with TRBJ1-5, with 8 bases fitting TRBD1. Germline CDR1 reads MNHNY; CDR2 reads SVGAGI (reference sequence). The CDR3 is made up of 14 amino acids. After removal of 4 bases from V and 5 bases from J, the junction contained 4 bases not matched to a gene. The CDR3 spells CASSSTGGYQPQHF. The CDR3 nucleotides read TGTGCCAGCAGTTCTACAGGGGGGTATCAGCCCCAGCATTTT.

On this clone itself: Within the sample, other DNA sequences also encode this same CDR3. Here the CDR3 DNA reads TGTGCCAGCAGCCCAGGGACGGGGATTTGGGGGGAGCCCCAGCATTTT. It specifies CASSPGTGIWGEPQHF. The chain uses TRBV7-6 and TRBJ1-5; D is possibly TRBD1 (5 bases). CDR3 length: 16 residues. Deletions cut 5 bases from V and 8 bases from J, with 22 bases between. Germline V lookup: CDR1 SGHVS, CDR2 FNYEAQ.

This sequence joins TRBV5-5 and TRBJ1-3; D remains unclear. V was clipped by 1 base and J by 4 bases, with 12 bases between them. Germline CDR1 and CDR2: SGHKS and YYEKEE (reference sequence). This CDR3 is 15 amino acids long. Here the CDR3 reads CASSLLSEDGNTIYF. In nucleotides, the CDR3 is TGTGCCAGCAGCTTGTTAAGTGAAGACGGAAACACCATATATTTT.